This T cell receptor beta chain was captured by sequencing in a study of STAT5B mutations in CD4+ large granular lymphocyte leukemia. Study as a whole: Among healthy donors, a particular HLA allele went with more CDR3 'QG' motifs.

There are 13 residues in the CDR3. Germline CDR1 SGHTA, CDR2 FQGTGA. The ends were cut back, 5 bases at V and 7 bases at J, with 14 bases in the middle. The data were produced by immunoSEQ multiplex PCR, yet TCRdb's version contains in-frame clones alone and is incomplete. The sample has some 51,000 clones; around 81% are singletons. The chain uses TRBV7-3 and TRBJ1-1; D is unclear. This clonotype was sampled from a human donor in good health. Sequenced input: CD4+ T cells from blood buffy coats. Here the CDR3 DNA reads TGTGCCAGCAGCCAGGACGGACGATTTGAAGCTTTCTTT. This translates into CASSQDGRFEAFF.